These 14 T cell receptor beta chains originate from one sample sequenced in a study of regulatory T cells in long-lasting Graves disease. Relying on iRepertoire HTBI primers and Arm-PCR of CDR3 regions, the team built TCR beta libraries. MiXCR, applied by TCRdb to the multiplex PCR reads, yields one record per CDR3 protein. This repertoire shows roughly 510,000 distinct CDR3 sequences, around 15% found once; its top ten account for 12%. This sample's time point: newly diagnosed GD, antithyroid drugs for less than 3 months. From PBMCs, RNA was extracted and then used to make the TCR library. The sample was also linked to a second study, of T cells in Graves' hyperthyroidism and ophthalmopathy.

The sequenced sample was peripheral blood mononuclear cells (PBMCs), obtained at new diagnosis, from a patient treated with antithyroid drugs. The origin of the receptors is a man between 18 and 29 years old with Graves disease.

This clonotype was found many times. The V and J genes are TRBV12-3 or TRBV12-4 and TRBJ1-1; 7 bases map to TRBD1. Germline trimming cut 6 bases from V and 10 bases from J; bases unmatched to any gene: 11. This CDR3 spans 13 amino acids. The CDR3 DNA reads as TGTGCCAGCAGCGACGGGACAGTTGACAGAGCTTTCTTT. This gives the protein CASSDGTVDRAFF.

The rearrangement joins TRBV30 to TRBJ1-5, with unresolved D. V lost 2 bases and J lost 6, with 14 bases in between. CDR1 and CDR2 (germline): GTSNPN, SVGIG (reference sequence). The CDR3 loop spans 14 amino acids. The CDR3 DNA reads TGTGCCTGGAGTAGGCGGGCCACCGGTCAGCCCCAGCATTTT. Residues: CAWSRRATGQPQHF.

This clonotype was detected ten times or more. This sequence joins TRBV7-8 and TRBJ2-3, with TRBD2 matching over 12 bases. The CDR3 spans 18 residues. The V gene's germline CDR1 is SGHVS and CDR2 FQNEAQ. J was trimmed by 4 bases and V by 5 bases; bases with no gene match: 13. The CDR3 reads CASSPRLAGGTSPDTQYF. The CDR3 DNA reads TGTGCCAGCAGCCCCAGGCTAGCGGGAGGGACGTCCCCAGATACGCAGTATTTT.

V gene TRBV12-3 or TRBV12-4 combines with J gene TRBJ2-7; 11 bases align to TRBD1. The CDR3 covers 15 residues. The ends lost 6 bases at V and 3 bases at J; junction bases unmatched: 7. This chain's CDR3 is CASRRRGQGDYEQYF. The CDR3 region has the DNA TGTGCCAGCAGGAGACGGGGACAGGGGGACTACGAGCAGTACTTC.

This clonotype was seen only a few times. The genes are TRBV5-5 and TRBJ2-2; D possibly matches TRBD1 or TRBD2 (5 bases each). CDR3 size: 16 residues. Germline V gene sequence: CDR1 SGHKS, CDR2 YYEKEE (reference sequence). Trimming left V 4 bases short and J 4 bases short, with 17 bases between. CDR3 protein: CASSLSFGAVTGELFF. Here the CDR3 DNA reads TGTGCCAGCAGCCTGTCGTTCGGGGCGGTCACCGGGGAGCTGTTTTTT.

Turning to this clonotype: This likely stems from a read error, as it lies one base from a far larger clone. The chain employs TRBV11-2 and TRBJ2-5; 10 bases match TRBD2. Germline assignment: CDR1 SGHAT and CDR2 FQNNGV. V gave up 4 bases and J gave up 4 bases; unmatched junction bases: 12. The CDR3 is 17 residues long. The CDR3: CASSSERSSGSGETQYF. Written as DNA, the CDR3 is TGTGCCAGCAGCTCAGAGCGGTCTAGCGGGAGTGGAGAGACCCAGTACTTC. Full variable domain (outside the CDR3, taken from reference TRBV11-2 and TRBJ2-5): EAGVAQSPRYKIIEKRQSVAFWCNPISGHATLYWYQQILGQGPKLLIQFQNNGVVDDSQLPKDRFSAERLKGVDSTLKIQPAKLEDSAVYLCASSSERSSGSGETQYFGPGTRLLVL.

This clonotype was counted many times. This chain connects TRBV6-2 or TRBV6-3 to TRBJ2-3; 7 bases are a match to TRBD2. The CDR3 runs 14 residues. V was pared by 2 bases and J by 9 bases, with 8 bases of the junction left unmatched. Germline V gene lookup returns CDR1 MNHEY and CDR2 SVGEGT. The CDR3, as DNA: TGTGCCAGCAGTTACGGGACTACTAGATACACGCAGTATTTT. Its protein is CASSYGTTRYTQYF.

The sample holds many counts of this clonotype. The V call is TRBV7-6, the J call TRBJ2-7; 11 bases fit TRBD2. V shed 5 bases, J shed 1 base, and the junction held 7 bases outside the gene matches. CDR1 and CDR2 from the germline V gene are SGHVS and FNYEAQ. The CDR3 totals 16 residues. The CDR3 region has the DNA TGTGCCAGCAGCAACAGACTAGCGGGACGTTCCTACGAGCAGTACTTC. Encoded protein: CASSNRLAGRSYEQYF.

This clonotype was observed many times. The chain has TRBV3-1 and TRBJ1-4; 8 nucleotides align to TRBD1. CDR3 length: 15 residues. J gave up 4 bases and V 1 base, and 2 bases lay outside the gene matches. Germline-derived CDR1 and CDR2 are LGHDT and YNNKEL (reference sequence). As DNA, the CDR3 is TGTGCCAGCAGCCAAGCAGGGGGCGATAATGAAAAACTGTTTTTT. This encodes CASSQAGGDNEKLFF.

At least ten counts were recorded for this clonotype. This chain connects TRBV3-1 to TRBJ2-7; 7 positions agree with TRBD1. The CDR3 is 16 amino acids. V lost 3 bases and J lost 7; bases outside the gene matches: 15. CDR1 and CDR2 from the germline V gene are LGHDT and YNNKEL (reference sequence). The CDR3 DNA follows: TGTGCCAGCAGCCAGAAGGCCTCGACAGGGCGGCGGGAGCAGTACTTC. Amino acids: CASSQKASTGRREQYF.

This clonotype has at least ten counts. The chain recombines TRBV6-2 or TRBV6-3 with TRBJ2-1; D gene ambiguous. CDR1 MNHEY and CDR2 SVGEGT come from the germline V gene. CDR3 length equals 13 residues. With 11 bases removed from V and 4 bases from J, the gap between germline ends came to 15 bases. The CDR3 is CASEPGPYNEQFF. DNA for the CDR3: TGTGCCTCCGAGCCCGGACCTTACAATGAGCAGTTCTTC.

This clonotype was recorded at least ten times. The chain employs TRBV10-2 and TRBJ2-5; 9 nucleotides align to TRBD2. The junction had 8 bases not matched to a gene; V was cut back by 4 bases and J by 5 bases. Germline-derived CDR1 and CDR2 are WSHSY and SAAADI. CDR3 length: 15 amino acids. CDR3 residues: CASSGGSGRSETQYF. The CDR3 DNA sequence: TGCGCCAGCAGTGGTGGTAGCGGGAGATCGGAGACCCAGTACTTC.

As concerns this clonotype: The junction differs from germline at one of its ends, possibly a read error. The rearrangement joins TRBV7-3 to TRBJ1-4; D might be TRBD1 (5 bases). The CDR3 runs 15 residues. CDR1 is SGHTA and CDR2 is FQGTGA in the germline V gene. The CDR3 DNA is TGTGCTAGCAGCCCGGGGGATTCTGCTAATGAAAAACTGTTTTTT. Translating gives CASSPGDSANEKLFF.

This clonotype was detected many times. The chain joins TRBV7-2 to TRBJ2-3, with 11 positions matching TRBD2. The CDR3 has 17 amino acids. Germline lookup yields CDR1 SGHTA and CDR2 FQGNSA. With 1 base clipped from V and 1 base from J, the junction kept 4 bases outside the gene matches. CDR3 DNA: TGTGCCAGCAGCTTAGTCGGGACTAGCGGCCGCACAGATACGCAGTATTTT. Encoded protein: CASSLVGTSGRTDTQYF.